This T cell receptor (beta chain) was documented in a study of blood T cell repertoires in COVID-19. The wider study: Italy, Spain and the United States were the sources of the convalescent and acute COVID-19 samples. T cells, B-cell-depleted T cells, or PBMCs provided the cDNA or gDNA that served as material.

There are 12 residues in the CDR3. V gave up 8 bases and J gave up 14 bases; unmatched junction bases: 10. How the authors handled the data: Reference gene primers were amplified, and this amplification served to estimate nucleated cell counts. This table comes from immunoSEQ multiplex PCR, and its TCRdb copy is limited to in-frame clones, with some not included. Clone size and the V and J calls come from that table; the DNA yielded D and trimming. The table shows some 330,000 clones, with 85% to 90% occurring only once. The table lists this clone with a count of one. V gene TRBV12-3 or TRBV12-4 combines with J gene TRBJ1-4; 8 nucleotides align to TRBD1. The sequence derives from a woman in her fifties or sixties with active or convalescent COVID-19. Sequenced: peripheral blood. CDR3 region: CASCYEGTGLFF. Written as DNA, the CDR3 is TGTGCCAGCTGCTACGAGGGGACAGGCCTGTTTTTT.